These 23 T cell receptor beta chains came from one sample sequenced in a study of T cells in Graves' hyperthyroidism and ophthalmopathy. The investigators amplified TCR beta CDR3 regions from RNA transcripts. Initially, a first-round RT-PCR of the TCR CDR3 employed the HTBI primer set. TCRdb passed the multiplex PCR reads through MiXCR, listing each CDR3 protein once. Seen here are hundreds of thousands of distinct CDR3 sequences, about 14% observed once, and the top ten hold roughly an eighth. Sequenced input: blood. These receptors all come from a woman aged 45 to 65 with Graves' ophthalmopathy.

This clonotype was recorded at least ten times. The J gene is TRBJ1-4, the V gene TRBV6-1; possibly TRBD1 for D (6 bases). Per germline, CDR1 MNHNS and CDR2 SASEGT. The CDR3 is made up of 14 amino acids. V was pared by 0 bases and J by 7 bases, with 9 bases between. In nucleotides, the CDR3 is TGTGCCAGCAGTGAAGCTGGGACATCTGAAAAACTGTTTTTT. Its translation: CASSEAGTSEKLFF.

This clonotype has more than one count but fewer than ten. The chain joins TRBV5-1 to TRBJ2-4; D may match TRBD1 or TRBD2 (6 bases each). The CDR3 contains 15 residues. Trimming removed 4 bases from V and 5 bases from J, with 16 bases in between. Germline V gene sequence: CDR1 SGHRS, CDR2 YFSETQ. CDR3 DNA sequence: TGCGCCAGCAGCCGCACAGGGACTTCAGAAAACATTCAGTACTTC. Its protein is CASSRTGTSENIQYF.

This clonotype has at least ten counts. The rearrangement joins TRBV20-1 to TRBJ1-5; 9 nucleotides agree with TRBD1. J lost 6 bases, V lost 0 bases, and 6 bases had no gene match. The CDR3 runs to 15 residues. Germline V gene sequence: CDR1 DFQATT, CDR2 SNEGSKA (reference sequence). The CDR3 spells CSARDRQGDSQPQHF. The CDR3 bases are TGCAGTGCTAGAGATCGACAGGGGGATTCTCAGCCCCAGCATTTT.

The chain is built from TRBV20-1 and TRBJ1-4; 8 positions agree with TRBD1. The J segment lost 8 bases and the V segment lost 7 bases, leaving 9 bases of the junction unmatched. CDR1 DFQATT and CDR2 SNEGSKA come from the germline V gene (reference sequence). The CDR3 has 13 amino acids. The CDR3 DNA is TGCAGTGTTTGCAGGGGGCAATGCGAAAAACTGTTTTTT. It encodes CSVCRGQCEKLFF.

This clonotype was recorded at least ten times. The chain links TRBV6-2 or TRBV6-3 to TRBJ2-1; TRBD2 matches 7 bases. In germline, CDR1 is MNHEY, CDR2 SVGEGT. There are 14 residues in the CDR3. With 5 bases clipped from V and 4 bases from J, the junction kept 5 bases outside the gene matches. CDR3 amino acids: CASSPGGPYNEQFF. For the CDR3, the DNA is TGTGCCAGCAGTCCGGGAGGCCCGTACAATGAGCAGTTCTTC.

A single count supports this clonotype. The CDR3 loop is CSARDSGRGYGYTF. Here the CDR3 DNA reads TGCAGTGCTAGAGATTCAGGCAGAGGCTATGGCTACACCTTC. The rearrangement joins TRBV20-1 to TRBJ1-2; no clear D gene. Per germline, CDR1 DFQATT and CDR2 SNEGSKA (reference sequence). Trimming cost V 0 bases and J 4 bases, with 12 bases left between them. The CDR3 has 14 residues.

The V call is TRBV28, the J call TRBJ2-7; either TRBD1 or TRBD2 may supply D (5 bases each). This CDR3 is built from 16 residues. V shed 7 bases and J shed 0 bases, with 19 bases lying between them. CDR1 is MDHEN, CDR2 SYDVKM, per germline. This CDR3 is CASTPDRDGVSYEQYF. The DNA of the CDR3 is TGTGCCAGCACCCCGGACCGGGACGGCGTCTCCTACGAGCAGTACTTC.

At least ten counts were recorded for this clonotype. The genes are TRBV11-3 and TRBJ1-4; no reliable D call. The V end lost 6 bases, the J end lost 7 bases, and 15 bases lay between the germline ends. Germline assignment: CDR1 SGHNT and CDR2 YENEEA. The CDR3 is 14 amino acids. CDR3 loop: CASSPAKWAEKLFF. The DNA for the CDR3 is TGTGCCAGCAGTCCTGCGAAGTGGGCTGAAAAACTGTTTTTT. Full variable domain (remainder filled in from reference TRBV11-3 and TRBJ1-4): EAGVVQSPRYKIIEKKQPVAFWCNPISGHNTLYWYLQNLGQGPELLIRYENEEAVDDSQLPKDRFSAERLKGVDSTLKIQPAELGDSAVYLCASSPAKWAEKLFFGSGTQLSVL.

This clonotype has just a few counts. The chain's CDR3 is CASSLDPGEQYF. Here the CDR3 DNA reads TGTGCCAGCAGCTTAGATCCGGGCGAGCAGTACTTC. The V and J genes are TRBV7-9 and TRBJ2-7, with no clear D. The CDR3 is made up of 12 amino acids. Looked up from germline, CDR1 is SEHNR and CDR2 is FQNEAQ (reference sequence). Trimming shortened V by 1 base and J by 6 bases, and 7 bases separated the two germline ends.

This clonotype has ten or more counts. The rearrangement joins TRBV3-1 to TRBJ1-2, with 9 bases aligning to TRBD1. Germline CDR1 and CDR2: LGHDT and YNNKEL (reference sequence). Trimming removed 4 bases from V and 7 bases from J; junction bases left unmatched: 7. The length of the CDR3 is 14 residues. The chain's CDR3 is CASSLGTGPGGYTF. The CDR3 bases are TGTGCCAGCAGCCTAGGGACAGGGCCAGGTGGCTACACCTTC.

This clonotype was counted between two and nine times. This sequence joins TRBV13 and TRBJ1-2; D gene unclear. CDR1 and CDR2 from the germline V gene are PRHDT and FYEKMQ (reference sequence). This CDR3 region has 15 residues. Trimming pared 5 bases from V and 4 bases from J, leaving 17 bases between. DNA for the CDR3: TGTGCCAGCAGCACTACGACGGACGCTAGCTATGGCTACACCTTC. Translation: CASSTTTDASYGYTF.

This clonotype has a handful of counts. This chain uses TRBV5-4 with TRBJ2-7, with D perhaps matching TRBD2 (6 bases). The V end was cut by 4 bases, the J end by 4 bases, with 21 bases between. The V gene's germline CDR1 is SGHNT and CDR2 YYREEE (reference sequence). The length of the CDR3 is 16 residues. The DNA of the CDR3 is TGTGCCAGCAGCCGAGGCCGTCGAGAAGGGACTTACGAGCAGTACTTC. Amino acids: CASSRGRREGTYEQYF.

This clonotype was recorded a few times. V gene TRBV29-1 combines with J gene TRBJ2-7; 8 bases line up with TRBD2. The CDR3 is 12 residues long. CDR1 is SQVTM and CDR2 is ANQGSEA in the germline V gene. The ends lost 5 bases at V and 1 base at J; junction bases unmatched: 1. The CDR3 DNA reads TGCAGCGTTAGCGGGGGATCCTACGAGCAGTACTTC. Protein sequence: CSVSGGSYEQYF.

V usage is TRBV9 and J usage is TRBJ2-7; D gene unclear. V was clipped by 4 bases and J by 5 bases, with 16 bases between them. In germline, CDR1 is SGDLS, CDR2 YYNGEE. The CDR3 extends over 14 amino acids. The CDR3 protein is CASSPRDGPHEQYF. The CDR3 DNA is TGTGCCAGCAGCCCCCGTGACGGGCCCCACGAGCAGTACTTC.

This clonotype was seen only a few times. J is TRBJ1-1 and V is TRBV25-1; D is unresolved. Germline assignment: CDR1 MGHDK and CDR2 SYGVNS. V was trimmed by 9 bases and J by 3 bases, leaving 14 bases between them. The CDR3 length is 13 residues. The CDR3 loop reads CASRRDTYTEAFF. DNA of the CDR3: TGTGCCAGTAGGCGAGACACTTACACTGAAGCTTTCTTT.

This chain uses TRBV5-1 with TRBJ1-3; D uncertain. CDR1 and CDR2 from the germline V gene are SGHRS and YFSETQ. This CDR3 is 17 amino acids long. Deletions cut 1 base from V and 0 bases from J, with 14 bases between. CDR3 region: CASSLLGRSSSGNTIYF. CDR3 coding DNA: TGCGCCAGCAGCTTGCTTGGGAGATCGAGCTCTGGAAACACCATATATTTT.

This clonotype was seen a few times. The rearrangement uses TRBV7-2 and TRBJ1-4; TRBD1 matches at 8 bases. Germline CDR1 SGHTA, CDR2 FQGNSA. V was pared by 3 bases and J by 5 bases, with 5 bases of the junction left unmatched. CDR3 length: 15 amino acids. CDR3 sequence reads: CASSFHRGTNEKLFF. The CDR3 DNA sequence: TGTGCCAGCAGCTTCCACAGGGGGACGAATGAAAAACTGTTTTTT.

This clonotype was seen many times. The V call is TRBV6-2 or TRBV6-3, the J call TRBJ2-7; weak D call: TRBD1 (6 bases). Germline CDR1 is MNHEY and CDR2 is SVGEGT. CDR3 length equals 13 residues. Between the trimmed V and J ends, which lost 4 bases and 2 bases, there was a span of 9 bases. The CDR3 nucleotides are TGTGCCAGCAGTTGGGGGCTAACCTACGAGCAGTACTTC. Amino acids: CASSWGLTYEQYF.

This clonotype appeared many times. The chain employs TRBV7-2 and TRBJ2-7; no reliable D call. The CDR3 runs to 12 residues. The V gene lost 0 bases and the J gene lost 4 bases, with 4 bases spanning the gap. The V gene's germline CDR1 is SGHTA and CDR2 FQGNSA. In DNA form, the CDR3 reads TGTGCCAGCAGCTTAGCCAAATACGAGCAGTACTTC. It yields the protein CASSLAKYEQYF.

This clonotype showed up many times. This chain connects TRBV29-1 to TRBJ2-3; the D gene is possibly TRBD1 (6 bases). Germline CDR1 is SQVTM and CDR2 is ANQGSEA. There are 15 residues in the CDR3. V dropped 0 bases and J dropped 0 bases, with 10 bases sitting between them. The CDR3 region has the DNA TGCAGCGTTGAAGAAAGAGGGGGTAGCACAGATACGCAGTATTTT. The encoded protein is CSVEERGGSTDTQYF.

This chain connects TRBV19 to TRBJ2-5; 14 bases are a match to TRBD2. CDR3 length: 16 residues. The V gene end was trimmed by 6 bases and the J gene end by 3 bases; junction bases not matched to a gene: 6. Germline loops: CDR1 LNHDA, CDR2 SQIVND (reference sequence). CDR3 in DNA: TGTGCCAGTAGCAAATCGGGACTAGCGGGGGAAGAGACCCAGTACTTC. Translating gives CASSKSGLAGEETQYF.

In its sample, this clonotype was seen many times. The J gene is TRBJ2-4, the V gene TRBV12-3 or TRBV12-4, with TRBD1 matching over 8 bases. Losses at the gene ends were 7 bases for V and 7 bases for J; bases not matched to a gene: 6. This CDR3 contains 13 residues. The DNA for the CDR3 is TGTGCCAGCACACGGACAGGGCGGAACATTCAGTACTTC. This encodes CASTRTGRNIQYF.

This clonotype came up many times. V and J are TRBV7-2 and TRBJ2-5; 7 bases map to TRBD1. The CDR3 is 15 amino acids. Germline CDR1 is SGHTA and CDR2 is FQGNSA. V dropped 5 bases and J dropped 5; count of bases not matched to a gene: 11. CDR3 in amino acids: CASSRRQGLVETQYF. Written as DNA, the CDR3 is TGTGCCAGCAGCCGCCGACAGGGTTTGGTGGAGACCCAGTACTTC. The entire variable domain, with the rest obtained from reference TRBV7-2 and TRBJ2-5, is as follows: GAGVSQSPSNKVTEKGKDVELRCDPISGHTALYWYRQSLGQGLEFLIYFQGNSAPDKSGLPSDRFSAERTGGSVSTLTIQRTQQEDSAVYLCASSRRQGLVETQYFGPGTRLLVL.